Listed here are 31 T cell receptor beta chains from one sample, sequenced in a study of Ad26.COV2.S vaccination and SARS-CoV-2 variants. Assay used: immunoSEQ multiplex PCR; TCRdb lists only in-frame clones, some missing. The profile shows about 400,000 clones, roughly 90% of them singletons. The treatment is: roughly 19 received Ad26.COV2.S at low or high dose, single or two shots; 5 received placebo; per-sample allocation not given. Material that was analyzed had been drawn on day 63 after the first vaccine or placebo injection. The source material was peripheral blood, sampled in a trial of Ad26.COV2.S vaccine versus placebo. Receptors were obtained from a person aged 18-60 years who received the Ad26.COV2.S COVID-19 vaccine or a placebo.

V and J are TRBV28 and TRBJ2-2; D gene uncertain. This CDR3 has 13 residues. V shed 5 bases and J shed 3 bases, with 7 bases lying between them. Germline lookup yields CDR1 MDHEN and CDR2 SYDVKM. As DNA, the CDR3 is TGTGCCAGCAGTCTCTTCGACACCGGGGAGCTGTTTTTT. Amino acids: CASSLFDTGELFF.

V and J are TRBV5-4 and TRBJ2-5; D remains unclear. The CDR3 is 13 amino acids. Deletions cut 2 bases from V and 2 bases from J, with 7 bases between. Germline V gene sequence: CDR1 SGHNT, CDR2 YYREEE (reference sequence). The CDR3 reads CASSFRQQETQYF. For the CDR3, the DNA is TGTGCCAGCAGCTTTAGGCAGCAAGAGACCCAGTACTTC.

The chain has TRBV18 and TRBJ1-2; the D is unclear. The V end lost 2 bases, the J end lost 8 bases, and 15 bases lay between the germline ends. This CDR3 spans 14 amino acids. CDR1 is KGHSH, CDR2 LQKENI, per germline. The CDR3 region is CASSPLQDVTGYTF. DNA of the CDR3: TGTGCCAGCTCACCATTGCAGGATGTAACCGGCTACACCTTC.

The chain recombines TRBV20-1 with TRBJ1-2; D is undetermined. Between the trimmed V and J ends, which lost 5 bases and 6 bases, there was a span of 13 bases. This CDR3 contains 12 residues. From germline, CDR1 is DFQATT and CDR2 SNEGSKA (reference sequence). The CDR3 spells CSARGRLNGYTF. As DNA, the CDR3 is TGCAGTGCTCGTGGACGTTTGAATGGCTACACCTTC.

J is TRBJ2-7 and V is TRBV27, with D uncertain. This CDR3 is built from 14 residues. The V gene lost 1 base and the J gene lost 7 bases, with 14 bases spanning the gap. CDR1 is MNHEY and CDR2 is SMNVEV in the germline V gene (reference sequence). Written as DNA, the CDR3 is TGTGCCAGCAGTTTATTAAGGCCACCTACAGAGCAGTACTTC. Its protein product is CASSLLRPPTEQYF.

The chain is built from TRBV5-4 and TRBJ2-3; the match to TRBD2 covers 12 bases. CDR1 is SGHNT, CDR2 YYREEE, per germline (reference sequence). The CDR3 is 18 amino acids. After removal of 4 bases from V and 3 bases from J, the junction contained 12 bases not matched to a gene. Written as DNA, the CDR3 is TGTGCCAGCAGCCCACCTACCGGGACTAGCGGGCGGACAGATACGCAGTATTTT. It yields the protein CASSPPTGTSGRTDTQYF.

The chain uses TRBV5-6 and TRBJ1-2; 8 bases are shared with TRBD1. V shed 6 bases, J shed 7 bases, and the junction held 11 bases outside the gene matches. Germline V CDR1 and CDR2: SGHDT, YYEEEE. This CDR3 has 14 amino acids. CDR3 residues: CASIPGQASGGYTF. CDR3 in DNA: TGTGCCAGCATCCCGGGACAGGCATCTGGTGGCTACACCTTC.

This clone appeared a single time. The rearrangement uses TRBV28 and TRBJ2-2; D ambiguous. The V gene's germline CDR1 is MDHEN and CDR2 SYDVKM. This CDR3 has 14 residues. The V and J ends lost 3 bases and 3 bases respectively, with 8 bases between them. CDR3 coding DNA: TGTGCCAGCAGTTTGTTTAGAGACACCGGGGAGCTGTTTTTT. Translating gives CASSLFRDTGELFF.

The V gene is TRBV5-8, the J gene TRBJ2-1; maybe TRBD2 (7 bases). The CDR3 totals 15 residues. The V end lost 2 bases, the J end lost 5 bases, and 14 bases lay between the germline ends. The germline V gene has CDR1 SGHTS and CDR2 YDEGEE. The CDR3 DNA sequence: TGTGCCAGCAGCTTTCGGCGGGGGCAGAACAATGAGCAGTTCTTC. Translated: CASSFRRGQNNEQFF.

The chain links TRBV3-1 (or the pseudogene TRBV3-2) to TRBJ2-7; possibly TRBD2 for D (5 bases). V lost 5 bases, J lost 0 bases, and 11 bases lay in between. In germline, CDR1 is LGHDT, CDR2 YNNKEL (reference sequence). CDR3 size: 14 residues. The CDR3, as DNA: TGTGCCAGCAGCGGACTGGGGAGCTCCTACGAGCAGTACTTC. The encoded protein is CASSGLGSSYEQYF.

The rearrangement joins TRBV12-5 to TRBJ2-7; 7 bases map to TRBD2. The V gene's germline CDR1 is LGHNT and CDR2 FRNRAP. Germline trimming cut 2 bases from V and 1 base from J; bases unmatched to any gene: 14. CDR3 length equals 18 residues. CDR3 sequence (DNA): TGTGCTAGTGGTTTGTCAGAGAAATGGGAGGGTCCTTCCTACGAGCAGTACTTC. Its translation is CASGLSEKWEGPSYEQYF.

The chain recombines TRBV29-1 with TRBJ2-7; TRBD2 aligns across 9 bases. The CDR3 has 14 residues. Germline assignment: CDR1 SQVTM and CDR2 ANQGSEA. V lost 7 bases and J lost 7; bases outside the gene matches: 14. CDR3 amino acids: CSALGAGGPEEQYF. In nucleotides, the CDR3 is TGCAGCGCCCTAGGGGCGGGAGGGCCAGAGGAGCAGTACTTC.

This clone appeared once. CDR3 residues: CASSLDRTGGSEAFF. DNA of the CDR3: TGTGCCAGCAGCTTAGATCGGACAGGGGGCTCTGAAGCTTTCTTT. The rearrangement uses TRBV11-3 and TRBJ1-1; 11 positions match TRBD1. The CDR3 consists of 15 residues. V lost 0 bases to trimming and J lost 6 bases; unmatched junction nucleotides: 3. Looked up from germline, CDR1 is SGHNT and CDR2 is YENEEA. The whole variable domain, remainder taken from reference TRBV11-3 and TRBJ1-1, is EAGVVQSPRYKIIEKKQPVAFWCNPISGHNTLYWYLQNLGQGPELLIRYENEEAVDDSQLPKDRFSAERLKGVDSTLKIQPAELGDSAVYLCASSLDRTGGSEAFFGQGTRLTVV.

The chain is built from TRBV7-2 and TRBJ2-3; 11 bases align to TRBD1. The germline CDR1 and CDR2 sequences are SGHTA and FQGNSA. This CDR3 comprises 16 residues. Germline trimming cut 5 bases from V and 5 bases from J; bases unmatched to any gene: 9. Here the CDR3 reads CASSPSGTGGQDTQYF. The CDR3 DNA reads as TGTGCCAGCAGCCCGTCCGGGACAGGGGGGCAAGATACGCAGTATTTT.

The V call is TRBV6-5, the J call TRBJ2-1; D is perhaps TRBD2 (6 bases). V dropped 6 bases and J dropped 0 bases, with 12 bases sitting between them. The CDR3 consists of 15 residues. Germline V gene data show CDR1 as MNHEY and CDR2 as SVGAGI. The DNA of the CDR3 is TGTGCCAGCAGGCAGGGACTCGCCTCCTACAATGAGCAGTTCTTC. It translates to CASRQGLASYNEQFF.

The genes are TRBV2 and TRBJ2-3; D is undetermined. CDR3 length: 14 residues. The V and J ends lost 8 bases and 1 base respectively, with 13 bases between them. Germline loops: CDR1 SNHLY, CDR2 FYNNEI. DNA of the CDR3: TGTGCCAGCGGAAGTACTCTAGGCACAGATACGCAGTATTTT. It is translated as CASGSTLGTDTQYF.

The CDR3 DNA is TGTGCCAGCAGCTTAGCACGACTAGGTGGCACCGGGGAGCTGTTTTTT. This gives the protein CASSLARLGGTGELFF. The chain combines TRBV7-2 with TRBJ2-2; a possible D gene is TRBD2 (6 bases). Looked up from germline, CDR1 is SGHTA and CDR2 is FQGNSA. Trimming took 0 bases from V and 4 from J, leaving 12 bases between them. The CDR3 contains 16 residues.

Only one count was recorded for this clone. The V and J genes are TRBV9 and TRBJ1-1; a weak D match, TRBD1 (6 bases). This CDR3 has 15 residues. Per germline, CDR1 SGDLS and CDR2 YYNGEE. The germline V and J ends were trimmed by 0 bases and 0 bases, with 9 bases remaining between them. The CDR3 DNA sequence: TGTGCCAGCAGCGTAGCCGGGGGGCTGAACACTGAAGCTTTCTTT. This translates into CASSVAGGLNTEAFF. Full variable domain (missing parts from reference TRBV9 and TRBJ1-1): DSGVTQTPKHLITATGQRVTLRCSPRSGDLSVYWYQQSLDQGLQFLIQYYNGEERAKGNILERFSAQQFPDLHSELNLSSLELGDSALYFCASSVAGGLNTEAFFGQGTRLTVV.

A few counts support this clone. The sample has other DNA sequences that encode this CDR3 too. The CDR3 here is CASSLMWGSYEQYF. DNA for the CDR3: TGTGCCAGCAGCTTAATGTGGGGGTCCTACGAGCAGTACTTC. J is TRBJ2-7 and V is TRBV11-2; TRBD1 or TRBD2 may be the D gene (5 bases each). V was cut by 2 bases and J by 1 base, with 9 bases left in between. CDR1 is SGHAT, CDR2 FQNNGV, per germline. The CDR3 is 14 amino acids.

The CDR3 spells CAWRDPTSGRVHEQFF. The CDR3, as DNA: TGTGCCTGGAGAGACCCCACTAGCGGGAGAGTCCATGAGCAGTTCTTC. V is TRBV30 and J is TRBJ2-1; 11 nucleotides line up with TRBD2. V was clipped by 3 bases and J by 8 bases; unmatched bases: 12. Germline V gene sequence: CDR1 GTSNPN, CDR2 SVGIG (reference sequence). This CDR3 has 16 residues.

The genes are TRBV9 and TRBJ2-1; maybe TRBD2 (5 bases). Trimming pared 1 base from V and 6 bases from J, leaving 11 bases between. Germline values: CDR1 SGDLS, CDR2 YYNGEE. CDR3 length: 14 amino acids. The CDR3 region has the DNA TGTGCCAGCAGCGTATCGAGGGCGGTCAATGAGCAGTTCTTC. Amino acids: CASSVSRAVNEQFF. The complete variable domain, with remaining parts taken from reference TRBV9 and TRBJ2-1, reads DSGVTQTPKHLITATGQRVTLRCSPRSGDLSVYWYQQSLDQGLQFLIQYYNGEERAKGNILERFSAQQFPDLHSELNLSSLELGDSALYFCASSVSRAVNEQFFGPGTRLTVL.

J is TRBJ2-4 and V is TRBV6-2 or TRBV6-3; the D gene could be TRBD1 or TRBD2 (5 bases each). The ends were cut back, 2 bases at V and 1 base at J, with 12 bases in the middle. Germline CDR1 is MNHEY and CDR2 is SVGEGT. This CDR3 has 16 residues. The CDR3 sequence is CASSYNPEGAKNIQYF. The CDR3 bases are TGTGCCAGCAGTTACAACCCAGAGGGGGCCAAAAACATTCAGTACTTC.

The genes are TRBV3-1 (or the pseudogene TRBV3-2) and TRBJ1-5; maybe TRBD1 (6 bases). The CDR3 is 18 amino acids. Between the trimmed V and J ends, which lost 1 base and 0 bases, there was a span of 16 bases. Germline loops: CDR1 LGHDT, CDR2 YNNKEL (reference sequence). The CDR3 DNA is TGTGCCAGCAGCCAAGTGGGACACGGAGAATATAGCAATCAGCCCCAGCATTTT. Protein sequence: CASSQVGHGEYSNQPQHF.

V and J are TRBV19 and TRBJ1-1; the D is unclear. Looked up from germline, CDR1 is LNHDA and CDR2 is SQIVND (reference sequence). Trimming removed 1 base at V and 7 bases at J, with 10 bases between. CDR3 length equals 13 residues. DNA for the CDR3: TGTGCCAGTAGTATAGCGCAACATATTGAAGCTTTCTTT. It specifies CASSIAQHIEAFF.

CDR3 sequence: CASSFKQGKGTQYF. The CDR3 nucleotides read TGTGCCAGCAGCTTTAAACAGGGGAAGGGGACCCAGTACTTC. V gene TRBV7-2 combines with J gene TRBJ2-5; 7 nucleotides match TRBD1. J gave up 7 bases and V 3 bases, and 8 bases lay outside the gene matches. The CDR3 has 14 amino acids. Germline V gene sequence: CDR1 SGHTA, CDR2 FQGNSA.

The V and J genes are TRBV23-1 and TRBJ2-3; 13 bases agree with TRBD2. TRBV23-1 qualifies as an ORF whose function is uncertain. Trimming took 4 bases from V and 3 from J; bases not matched to a gene: 7. This CDR3 is built from 17 residues. Written as DNA, the CDR3 is TGCGCCAGCAGTCCCCTCGGACTAGCGGGAGTAACAGATACGCAGTATTTT. Translation: CASSPLGLAGVTDTQYF.

The chain uses TRBV7-9 and TRBJ2-3; 12 bases align to TRBD1. This CDR3 contains 15 residues. The V and J ends lost 6 bases and 5 bases, in that order; junction bases with no gene match: 6. The germline V gene encodes CDR1 SEHNR and CDR2 FQNEAQ (reference sequence). The CDR3 sequence: CASRTGQGALDTQYF. The CDR3 nucleotides read TGTGCCAGCAGAACGGGACAGGGGGCCTTAGATACGCAGTATTTT. Complete variable domain (other parts from reference TRBV7-9 and TRBJ2-3): DTGVSQNPRHKITKRGQNVTFRCDPISEHNRLYWYRQTLGQGPEFLTYFQNEAQLEKSRLLSDRFSAERPKGSFSTLEIQRTEQGDSAMYLCASRTGQGALDTQYFGPGTRLTVL.

This clone was seen just once. This chain connects TRBV28 to TRBJ2-1; possible D gene TRBD2, 6 bases. Trimming pared 6 bases from V and 4 bases from J, leaving 19 bases between. From germline, CDR1 is MDHEN and CDR2 SYDVKM. The CDR3 length is 16 residues. The DNA of the CDR3 is TGTGCCAGCAGCTGGTATAGTAGCGGTGGATACAATGAGCAGTTCTTC. Encoded protein: CASSWYSSGGYNEQFF.

This chain links TRBV10-3 with TRBJ2-7; 10 bases fit TRBD1. This CDR3 spans 13 amino acids. The V and J ends lost 7 bases and 4 bases, in that order; junction bases with no gene match: 4. The germline V gene has CDR1 ENHRY and CDR2 SYGVKD. The CDR3 bases are TGTGCCATCATGGGACAGGGGTCATACGAGCAGTACTTC. Protein sequence: CAIMGQGSYEQYF.

This chain connects TRBV5-1 to TRBJ1-2; 9 bases align to TRBD1. CDR3 length: 12 residues. The ends lost 4 bases at V and 6 bases at J; junction bases unmatched: 1. The germline V gene encodes CDR1 SGHRS and CDR2 YFSETQ. The CDR3 loop is CASSRTGDGYTF. The CDR3, as DNA: TGCGCCAGCAGCCGGACAGGGGATGGCTACACCTTC.

This clone turned up a few times. The rearrangement links TRBV11-1 to TRBJ2-7; 9 bases are a match to TRBD2. Losses at the gene ends were 3 bases for V and 7 bases for J; bases not matched to a gene: 10. Looked up from germline, CDR1 is SGHAT and CDR2 is FQDESV (reference sequence). The CDR3 extends over 15 amino acids. As DNA, the CDR3 is TGTGCCAGCAGCTTCAGAAGCGGGAGGCCAAGGGAGCAGTACTTC. It yields the protein CASSFRSGRPREQYF. The whole variable domain, remainder taken from reference TRBV11-1 and TRBJ2-7, is EAEVAQSPRYKITEKSQAVAFWCDPISGHATLYWYRQILGQGPELLVQFQDESVVDDSQLPKDRFSAERLKGVDSTLKIQPAELGDSAMYLCASSFRSGRPREQYFGPGTRLTVT.